This TCR beta chain was retrieved from a study of blood T cell repertoires in COVID-19. Study overall: The analysed material was cDNA or gDNA that came from T cells, B-cell-depleted T cells, or PBMCs.

CDR1 is SQVTM and CDR2 is ANQGSEA in the germline V gene. The V end lost 4 bases, the J end lost 5 bases, and 14 bases lay between the germline ends. The CDR3 is 13 amino acids. TCRdb's table, derived via immunoSEQ multiplex PCR, lists solely in-frame clones and lacks some. The table includes around 430,000 clones, approximately 90% detected once. Ages ranged from about 18 to 90 years, with residence in about 23 US areas. Participant reports of clinical history set cohort assignment. Cohort 3 donors counted as recovered after two negative PCRs, clearance, or resolved symptoms. What was sequenced was PBMCs or T cells enriched from blood (not recorded which). The sequence came from a woman aged 45-59 years who had recovered from COVID-19. The J gene is TRBJ1-2, the V gene TRBV29-1; D unresolved. The CDR3 sequence is CSVGRGSRYGYTF. The CDR3 DNA reads TGCAGCGTTGGGCGCGGCTCCAGATATGGCTACACCTTC.